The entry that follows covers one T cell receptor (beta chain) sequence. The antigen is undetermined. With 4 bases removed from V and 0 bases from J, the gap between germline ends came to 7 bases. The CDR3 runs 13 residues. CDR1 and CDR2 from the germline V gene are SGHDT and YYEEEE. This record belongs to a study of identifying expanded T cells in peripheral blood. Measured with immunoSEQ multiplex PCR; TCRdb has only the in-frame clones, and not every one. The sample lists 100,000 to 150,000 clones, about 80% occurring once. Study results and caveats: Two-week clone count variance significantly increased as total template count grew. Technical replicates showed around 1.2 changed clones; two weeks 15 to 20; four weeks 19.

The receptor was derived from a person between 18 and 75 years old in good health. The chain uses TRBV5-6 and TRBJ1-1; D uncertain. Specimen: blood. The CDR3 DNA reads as TGTGCCAGCAGCGGGAAGATGAACACTGAAGCTTTCTTT. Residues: CASSGKMNTEAFF.